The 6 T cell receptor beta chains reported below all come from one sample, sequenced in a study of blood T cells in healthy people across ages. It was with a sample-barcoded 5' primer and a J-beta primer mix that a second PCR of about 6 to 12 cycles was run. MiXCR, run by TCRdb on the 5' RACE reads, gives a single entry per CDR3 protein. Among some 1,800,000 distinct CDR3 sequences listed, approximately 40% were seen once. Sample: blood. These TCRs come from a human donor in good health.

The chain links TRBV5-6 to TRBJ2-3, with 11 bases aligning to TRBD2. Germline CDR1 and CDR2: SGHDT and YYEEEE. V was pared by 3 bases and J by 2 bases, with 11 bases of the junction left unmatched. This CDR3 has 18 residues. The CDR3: CASSSVTLAGAATDTQYF. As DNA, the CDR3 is TGTGCCAGCAGCTCCGTGACACTAGCGGGGGCCGCCACAGATACGCAGTATTTT.

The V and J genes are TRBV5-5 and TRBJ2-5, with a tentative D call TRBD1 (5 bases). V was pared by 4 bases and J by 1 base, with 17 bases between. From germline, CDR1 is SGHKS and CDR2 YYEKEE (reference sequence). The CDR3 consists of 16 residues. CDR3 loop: CASSLGQGVTQETQYF. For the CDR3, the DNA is TGTGCCAGCAGCCTTGGGCAGGGTGTCACCCAAGAGACCCAGTACTTC.

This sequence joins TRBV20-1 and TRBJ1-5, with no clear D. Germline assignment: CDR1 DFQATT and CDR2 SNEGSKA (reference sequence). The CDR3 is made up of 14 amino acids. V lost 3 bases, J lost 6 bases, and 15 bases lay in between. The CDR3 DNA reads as TGCAGTGCTAGCCCTTTCCGGGAGCCTCAGCCCCAGCATTTT. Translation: CSASPFREPQPQHF.

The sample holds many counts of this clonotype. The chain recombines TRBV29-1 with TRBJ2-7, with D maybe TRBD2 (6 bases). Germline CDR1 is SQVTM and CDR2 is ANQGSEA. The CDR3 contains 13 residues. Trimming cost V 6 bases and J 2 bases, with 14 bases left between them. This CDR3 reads CSVTREWPYEQYF. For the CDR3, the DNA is TGCAGCGTCACCCGGGAGTGGCCCTACGAGCAGTACTTC.

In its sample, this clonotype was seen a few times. The CDR3 DNA is TGCGCCAGCAAAGAGGGACTAGCGGGAGCCATTAGCACAGATACGCAGTATTTT. Its translation: CASKEGLAGAISTDTQYF. J is TRBJ2-3 and V is TRBV5-1, with 14 nucleotides matching TRBD2. The germline CDR1 and CDR2 sequences are SGHRS and YFSETQ. The CDR3 has 18 residues. V gave up 6 bases and J gave up 0 bases; unmatched junction bases: 9.

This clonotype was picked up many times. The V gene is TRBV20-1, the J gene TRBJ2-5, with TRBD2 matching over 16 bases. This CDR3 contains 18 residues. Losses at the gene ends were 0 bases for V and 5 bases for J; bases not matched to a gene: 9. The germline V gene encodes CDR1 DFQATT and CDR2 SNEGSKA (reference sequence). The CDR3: CSARDPGLAGGPVETQYF. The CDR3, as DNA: TGCAGTGCTAGAGATCCGGGACTAGCGGGGGGGCCGGTGGAGACCCAGTACTTC.